The source of this TCR beta chain is a study of blood T cell repertoires in COVID-19. Study-wide context: Sites in the United States, Italy and Spain provided acute and convalescent COVID-19 samples.

Participant age was roughly 18 to 90 years, and participants resided in fewer than 25 US areas. As originally analysed: Amplification of reference gene primers was used by the study to estimate nucleated cell counts. Profiled with immunoSEQ multiplex PCR; TCRdb holds only in-frame clones, not every one. V, J and clone size reflect that table, while D and trimming were determined from the DNA. The table shows roughly 160,000 clones, with approximately 81% occurring only once. The clonotype comes from a man aged 55-75 years who had recovered from COVID-19. Sequencing was done on a sample of PBMCs or T cells enriched from blood (not recorded which).

CDR3 DNA sequence: TGCGCCAGCAGCTTGGATAACGGAGATACGCAGTATTTT. Amino acid sequence: CASSLDNGDTQYF. This chain links TRBV5-1 with TRBJ2-3; D gene uncertain. V lost 0 bases and J lost 5, with 7 bases in between. The CDR3 length is 13 residues. The germline gives CDR1 SGHRS, CDR2 YFSETQ.